The clone carrying this T cell receptor (beta chain) was detected a few times. Its antigen is not identified. Other DNA variants within this sample encode the same CDR3. The data belong to a study of shared clonotypes between healthy human individuals. Study-level points and caveats: The sharing of about 5% of naive CD4 clonotypes was seen across several donors. It was anticipated that sequencing depth would influence how many clonotypes donors shared.

Using immunoSEQ multiplex PCR, the repertoire was profiled, and TCRdb retains in-frame clones only, with some absent. The sample contains around 2,100,000 clones, around 96% of which appear only once. The germline V gene encodes CDR1 SEHNR and CDR2 FQNEAQ (reference sequence). The ends lost 5 bases at V and 5 bases at J; junction bases unmatched: 7. CDR3 length equals 14 residues. Naive CD8 cells lacked CD45RO, underwent positive selection for CCR7 and left out terminally differentiated effector memory CD45RA+ cells. Every one of the donors was a Caucasian adult that lived in Nashville, Tennessee. The receptor comes from a man between 18 and 29 years old in good health. The chain uses TRBV7-9 and TRBJ1-1; 8 nucleotides line up with TRBD1. The source material was naive CD8+ T cells sorted from blood. CDR3 in amino acids: CASSPGQGGTEAFF. CDR3 DNA sequence: TGTGCCAGCAGCCCCGGACAGGGTGGGACTGAAGCTTTCTTT. Full variable domain (remainder filled in from reference TRBV7-9 and TRBJ1-1): DTGVSQNPRHKITKRGQNVTFRCDPISEHNRLYWYRQTLGQGPEFLTYFQNEAQLEKSRLLSDRFSAERPKGSFSTLEIQRTEQGDSAMYLCASSPGQGGTEAFFGQGTRLTVV.